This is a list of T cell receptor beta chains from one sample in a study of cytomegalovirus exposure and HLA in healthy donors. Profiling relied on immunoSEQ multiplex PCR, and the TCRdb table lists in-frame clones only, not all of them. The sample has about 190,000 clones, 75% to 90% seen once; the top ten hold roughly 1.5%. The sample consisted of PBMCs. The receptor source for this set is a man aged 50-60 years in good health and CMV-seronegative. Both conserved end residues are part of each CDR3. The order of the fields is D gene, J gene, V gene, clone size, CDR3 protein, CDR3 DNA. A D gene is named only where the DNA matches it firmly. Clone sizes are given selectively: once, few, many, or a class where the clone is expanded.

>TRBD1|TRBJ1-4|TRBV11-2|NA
CASSLRRQGNEKLFF
TGTGCCAGCAGCTTAAGGAGACAGGGGAATGAAAAACTGTTTTTT
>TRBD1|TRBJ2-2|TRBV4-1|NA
CASSRDRANTGELFF
TGTGCCAGCAGCCGGGACAGAGCGAACACCGGGGAGCTGTTTTTT
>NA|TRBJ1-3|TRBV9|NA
CASSERAKDRGNTIYF
TGTGCCAGCAGCGAGCGAGCGAAGGATAGGGGAAACACCATATATTTT
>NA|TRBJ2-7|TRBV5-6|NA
CASSRLKGHSYEQYF
TGTGCCAGCAGCCGACTGAAGGGGCACTCCTACGAGCAGTACTTC
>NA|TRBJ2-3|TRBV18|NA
CASSPQGIEADTQYF
TGTGCCAGCTCACCGCAGGGGATTGAGGCAGATACGCAGTATTTT
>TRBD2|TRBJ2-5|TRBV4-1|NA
CASINFGASGGQETQYF
TGCGCCAGCATAAATTTCGGGGCTAGCGGGGGGCAGGAGACCCAGTACTTC
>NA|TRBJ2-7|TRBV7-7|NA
CASSPSPGEGYEQYF
TGTGCTAGCAGCCCCAGCCCAGGGGAAGGGTACGAGCAGTACTTC
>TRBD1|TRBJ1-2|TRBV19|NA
CASSRPGGSYGYTF
TGTGCCAGTAGTCGCCCAGGGGGTAGCTATGGCTACACCTTC
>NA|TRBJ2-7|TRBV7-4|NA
CASSFVNSSLNYFSYEQYF
TGTGCCAGCAGCTTCGTAAATAGCAGCCTCAATTACTTCTCCTACGAGCAGTACTTC
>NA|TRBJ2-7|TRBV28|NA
CASGGGAVMNEQYF
TGTGCCAGCGGGGGGGGCGCAGTAATGAACGAGCAGTACTTC
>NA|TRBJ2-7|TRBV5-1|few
CASSPSSSYEQYF
TGCGCCAGCAGCCCCTCGTCCTCCTACGAGCAGTACTTC
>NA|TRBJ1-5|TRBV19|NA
CASSGTRPIVSNQPQHF
TGTGCCAGTAGTGGGACACGGCCGATTGTTAGCAATCAGCCCCAGCATTTT
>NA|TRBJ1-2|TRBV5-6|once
CASSLLVAGDSSGYTF
TGTGCCAGCAGCTTGCTCGTGGCCGGGGACTCTAGTGGCTACACCTTC
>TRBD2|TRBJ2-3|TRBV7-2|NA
CASSAGTSGGQGTQYF
TGTGCCAGCAGCGCTGGGACTAGCGGGGGACAAGGTACGCAGTATTTT
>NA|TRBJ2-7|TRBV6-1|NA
CASRPDRNEQYF
TGTGCCAGCAGGCCCGACAGGAACGAGCAGTACTTC
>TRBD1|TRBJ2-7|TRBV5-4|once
CASRSGDRDSYEQYF
TGTGCCAGCAGATCCGGGGACAGGGATTCCTACGAGCAGTACTTC
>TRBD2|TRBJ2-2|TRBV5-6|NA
CASSLYGAGGPNTGELFF
TGTGCCAGCAGCCTGTACGGGGCGGGGGGCCCTAACACCGGGGAGCTGTTTTTT